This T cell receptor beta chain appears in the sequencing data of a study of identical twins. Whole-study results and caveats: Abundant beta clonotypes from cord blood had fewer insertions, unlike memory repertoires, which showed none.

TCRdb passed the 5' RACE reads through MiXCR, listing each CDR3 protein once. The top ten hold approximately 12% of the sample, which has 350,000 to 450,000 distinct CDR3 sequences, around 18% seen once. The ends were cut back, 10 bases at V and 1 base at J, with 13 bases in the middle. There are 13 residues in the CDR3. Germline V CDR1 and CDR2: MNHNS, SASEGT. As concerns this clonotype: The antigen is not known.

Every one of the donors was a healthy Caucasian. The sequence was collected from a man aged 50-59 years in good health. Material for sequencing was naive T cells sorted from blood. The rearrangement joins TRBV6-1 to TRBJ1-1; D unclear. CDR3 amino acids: CATRLGGNTEAFF. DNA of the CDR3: TGTGCCACCAGACTTGGCGGGAACACTGAAGCTTTCTTT.